This T cell receptor (beta chain) was recorded in a study of blood T cell repertoires in COVID-19. Overall study context: Sites in the United States, Italy and Spain provided acute and convalescent COVID-19 samples. T cells, B-cell-depleted T cells, or PBMCs provided the cDNA or gDNA that served as material.

The study drew participants aged about 18 to 89 years from some 24 US areas. Each participant's cohort was designated according to participant-reported clinical history. TCRdb's copy holds only in-frame clones and misses some; the assay was immunoSEQ multiplex PCR. Among roughly 500,000 clones, roughly 90% were seen once, and the ten largest hold about 1.7%. Specimen: PBMCs or T cells enriched from blood (not recorded which). The clonotype was recovered from a woman between 35 and 50 years old who had recovered from COVID-19.

The CDR3 loop is CASTTGPEAFF. The CDR3 region has the DNA TGTGCCAGCACGACAGGTCCTGAAGCTTTCTTT. This chain uses TRBV25-1 with TRBJ1-1; possibly TRBD1 for D (6 bases). The V gene's germline CDR1 is MGHDK and CDR2 SYGVNS. V lost 7 bases and J lost 6, with 9 bases in between. CDR3 length: 11 amino acids.